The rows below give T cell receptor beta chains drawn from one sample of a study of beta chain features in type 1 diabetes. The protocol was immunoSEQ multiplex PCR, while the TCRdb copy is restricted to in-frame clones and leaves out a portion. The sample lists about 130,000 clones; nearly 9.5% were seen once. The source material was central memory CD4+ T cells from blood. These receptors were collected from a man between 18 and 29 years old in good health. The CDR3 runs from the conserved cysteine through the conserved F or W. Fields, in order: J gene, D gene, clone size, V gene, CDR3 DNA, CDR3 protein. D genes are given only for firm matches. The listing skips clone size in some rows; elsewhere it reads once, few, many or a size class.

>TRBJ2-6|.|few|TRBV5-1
TGCGCCAGCAGCTTTGTACAGGCCGTGGCTGGGGCCAACGTCCTGACTTTC
CASSFVQAVAGANVLTF
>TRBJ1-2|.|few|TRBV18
TGTGCCAGCTCACCATTACAGGGTATCTATGGCTACACCTTC
CASSPLQGIYGYTF
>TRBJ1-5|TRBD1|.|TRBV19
TGTGCCAGTAGTACGGGACAGGACAATCAGCCCCAGCATTTT
CASSTGQDNQPQHF
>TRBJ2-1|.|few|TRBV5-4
TGTGCCAGCAGCTTGGGACTGAGCTCCTACAATGAGCAGTTCTTC
CASSLGLSSYNEQFF
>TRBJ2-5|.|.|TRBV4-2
TGTGCCAGCAGTCTTGACACCCTCGGAGAGACCCAGTACTTC
CASSLDTLGETQYF
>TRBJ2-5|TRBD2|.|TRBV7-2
TGTGCCAGCAGATTTAGCGGGGGAGGGGAGACCCAGTACTTC
CASRFSGGGETQYF
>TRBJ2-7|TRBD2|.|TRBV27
TGTGCCAGCAGTTGGGGGGGATACTACGAGCAGTACTTC
CASSWGGYYEQYF
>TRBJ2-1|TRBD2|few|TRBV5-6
TGTGCCAGCAGCCCCCCCCTGGCTAGCGGGGGTTACCCTCGAAATGAGCAGTTCTTC
CASSPPLASGGYPRNEQFF
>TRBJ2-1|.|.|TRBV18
TGTGCCAGCTCACCAGAGTCCACCTACAATGAGCAGTTCTTC
CASSPESTYNEQFF
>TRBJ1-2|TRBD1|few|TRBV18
TGTGCCAGCTCACTGACAGGGCAGAACTATGGCTACACCTTC
CASSLTGQNYGYTF
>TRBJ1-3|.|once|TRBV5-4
TGTGCCAGCAGCACGGGATCCGGATTTGGAAACACCATATATTTT
CASSTGSGFGNTIYF
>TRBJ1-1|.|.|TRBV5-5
TGTGCCAGCACCACTCTGACGGGGTTCAACACTGAAGCTTTCTTT
CASTTLTGFNTEAFF
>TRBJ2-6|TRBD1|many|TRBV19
TGTGCCAGTAACCTTGGGACAGCCTCTGGGGCCAACGTCCTGACTTTC
CASNLGTASGANVLTF
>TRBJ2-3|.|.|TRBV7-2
TGTGCCAGCAGCTCGCGTCCGGTCGCAGATACGCAGTATTTT
CASSSRPVADTQYF
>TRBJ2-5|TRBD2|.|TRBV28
TGTGCCAGCGGGCCAGCGGGGAGGCAGGGCCAAGAGACCCAGTACTTC
CASGPAGRQGQETQYF
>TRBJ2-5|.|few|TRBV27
TGTGCCAGCAGTTCCTTAGCGGCCCCCAGGGAGACCCAGTACTTC
CASSSLAAPRETQYF
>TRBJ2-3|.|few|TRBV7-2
TGTGCCACTCAGCTTAGGGGCGGGGCCCCAGATACGCAGTATTTT
CATQLRGGAPDTQYF
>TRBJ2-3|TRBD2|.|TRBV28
TGTGCCACCGGGGCTATGCTAGCGGCAGGCACAGATACGCAGTATTTT
CATGAMLAAGTDTQYF
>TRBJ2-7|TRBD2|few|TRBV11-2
TGTGCCAGCAACACCGGGACTAGCGGTTTCTACGAGCAGTACTTC
CASNTGTSGFYEQYF
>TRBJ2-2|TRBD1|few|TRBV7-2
TGTGCCAGCAGCTTCTCCGGGACAGCTAACACCGGGGAGCTGTTTTTT
CASSFSGTANTGELFF
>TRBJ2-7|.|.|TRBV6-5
TGTGCCAGCAGTTACAGACAAACCTACGAGCAGTACTTC
CASSYRQTYEQYF
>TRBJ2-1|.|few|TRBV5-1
TGCGCCAGCAGCACGGAGGGGGCTTACAATGAGCAGTTCTTC
CASSTEGAYNEQFF
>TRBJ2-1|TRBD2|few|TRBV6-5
TGTGCCAGCAGTTACGGGACTAGCAGGTACAATGAGCAGTTCTTC
CASSYGTSRYNEQFF
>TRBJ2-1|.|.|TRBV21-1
TGTGCCAGCAGCAAAGACAGGGGTGGCCACAATGAGCAGTTCTTC
CASSKDRGGHNEQFF
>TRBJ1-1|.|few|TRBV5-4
TGTGCCAGCAGCCCGGACTTCGGGAACACTGAAGCTTTCTTT
CASSPDFGNTEAFF
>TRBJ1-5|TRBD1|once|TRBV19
TGTGCCAGTAGTACCCAGGGACAGGTCCGCAATCAGCCCCAGCATTTT
CASSTQGQVRNQPQHF
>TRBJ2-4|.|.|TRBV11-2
TGTGCCAGCAGCTCCCTAGTGAATCAGTACTTC
CASSSLVNQYF
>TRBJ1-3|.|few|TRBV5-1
TGCGCCAGCAGCGCCCGGGACAACTCTGGAAACACCATATATTTT
CASSARDNSGNTIYF
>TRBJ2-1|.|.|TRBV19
TGTGCCAGTAGTATGGGCGGGCCTCACTACAATGAGCAGTTCTTC
CASSMGGPHYNEQFF
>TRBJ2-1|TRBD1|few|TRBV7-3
TGTGCCAGCAGCCCTCGGACAGGGCAGAGCTCCTACAATGAGCAGTTCTTC
CASSPRTGQSSYNEQFF
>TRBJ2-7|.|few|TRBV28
TGTGCCAGCACAGGGGCAGGCCTCTACGAGCAGTACTTC
CASTGAGLYEQYF
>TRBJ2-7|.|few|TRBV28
TGTGCCAGCAGTTTATATCGGACAGTCTACGAGCAGTACTTC
CASSLYRTVYEQYF
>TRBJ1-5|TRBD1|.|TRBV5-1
TGCGCCAGCAGCTCCCACAGGGGCAAAAATCAGCCCCAGCATTTT
CASSSHRGKNQPQHF
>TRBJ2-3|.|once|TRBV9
TGTGCCAGCAGCGTAGGTGGGGCTAGCACAGATACGCAGTATTTT
CASSVGGASTDTQYF
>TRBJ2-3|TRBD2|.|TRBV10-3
TGTGCCATCACCGGCGGACTAGCGGGGCCCACAGATACGCAGTATTTT
CAITGGLAGPTDTQYF
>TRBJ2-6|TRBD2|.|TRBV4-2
TGTGCCAGCAACCACCTAGCGGGGGGGCCGAGAGGGGCCAACGTCCTGACTTTC
CASNHLAGGPRGANVLTF
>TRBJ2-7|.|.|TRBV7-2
TGTGCCAGCAGCTTACAGGGAAACTCCTACGAGCAGTACTTC
CASSLQGNSYEQYF
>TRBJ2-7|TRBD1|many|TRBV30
TGTGCCTGGAGTACAGGGGCCTCCTACGAGCAGTACTTC
CAWSTGASYEQYF
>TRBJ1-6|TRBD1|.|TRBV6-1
TGTGCCAGCAGCTCCCAGGACAGGTCACTGAACGGCCTCCACTTT
CASSSQDRSLNGLHF
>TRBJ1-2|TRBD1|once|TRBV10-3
TGTGCCATCAGTGTTTCAACAGGGGGTTCCTATGGCTACACCTTC
CAISVSTGGSYGYTF
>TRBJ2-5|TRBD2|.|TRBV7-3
TGTGCCAGCAGCCCCACGGGAGGGGGGGGCCAAGAGACCCAGTACTTC
CASSPTGGGGQETQYF
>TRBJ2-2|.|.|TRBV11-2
TGTGCCAGCAGCTTTCTCAGGAGCGGCGGGGAGCTGTTTTTT
CASSFLRSGGELFF
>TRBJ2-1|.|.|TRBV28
TGTGCCAGCACCCCGGGGGACAGCGGTAACAATGAGCAGTTCTTC
CASTPGDSGNNEQFF
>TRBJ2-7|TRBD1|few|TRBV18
TGTGCCAGCTCACCCAGGGGACAGGGGGACTACGAGCAGTACTTC
CASSPRGQGDYEQYF
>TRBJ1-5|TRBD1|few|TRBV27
TGTGCCAGCAGTTTAGCTTCGACAGGGTATAGCAATCAGCCCCAGCATTTT
CASSLASTGYSNQPQHF
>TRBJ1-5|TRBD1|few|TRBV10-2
TGCGCCAGCAGTGAATCGTCAGGGGGGAATCAGCCCCAGCATTTT
CASSESSGGNQPQHF
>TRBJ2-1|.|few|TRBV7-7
TGTGCCAGCAGCTTAGTTTTGAGCGATGAGCAGTTCTTC
CASSLVLSDEQFF
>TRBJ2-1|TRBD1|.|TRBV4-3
TGCGCCAGCAGCCAGGGGACCGGGACAGGGGGCAATGAGCAGTTCTTC
CASSQGTGTGGNEQFF
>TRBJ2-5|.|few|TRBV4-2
TGTGCCAGCAGCCCCGGGGAAGTTGTTGGAGAGACCCAGTACTTC
CASSPGEVVGETQYF
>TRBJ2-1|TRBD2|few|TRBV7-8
TGTGCCAGCAGCCTCAGGGGTAGCGGGGGTCTATACAATGAGCAGTTCTTC
CASSLRGSGGLYNEQFF
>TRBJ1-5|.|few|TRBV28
TGTGCCAGCAGCCCCATCCTCGGAGGGTGGTATCAGCCCCAGCATTTT
CASSPILGGWYQPQHF
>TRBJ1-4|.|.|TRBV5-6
TGTGCCAGCAGCGCCCAGGGTGGGGAAAAACTGTTTTTT
CASSAQGGEKLFF